The rows below give T cell receptor beta chains drawn from one sample of a study of monozygotic twins with cystic fibrosis. The table came from immunoSEQ multiplex PCR; TCRdb's copy has only in-frame clones and leaves some out. The data hold tens of thousands of clones, with approximately 98% observed a single time. Sequencing was done on a sample of blood. Receptor source: a girl under 18 with cystic fibrosis. Both conserved end residues are part of each CDR3. A D gene is named only where the DNA matches it firmly. For some rows the clone size is stated as once, few or many, or as a class when expanded; others skip it.

v_gene: TRBV7-9; d_gene: TRBD1; j_gene: TRBJ1-1; abundance: .; CDR3nt: TGTGCCAGCAGCCAACAGGGGGGCACTGAAGCTTTCTTT; CDR3aa: CASSQQGGTEAFF
v_gene: TRBV7-9; d_gene: TRBD1; j_gene: TRBJ1-1; abundance: .; CDR3nt: TGTGCCAGCAGCCCGAAATTTAGGGAGGGGGCAGAAGCTTTCTTT; CDR3aa: CASSPKFREGAEAFF
v_gene: TRBV19; d_gene: TRBD2; j_gene: TRBJ2-1; abundance: .; CDR3nt: TGTGCCAGTAGTATAGTCCTAGCGGGAGGAAATGAGCAGTTCTTC; CDR3aa: CASSIVLAGGNEQFF
v_gene: TRBV9; d_gene: TRBD1; j_gene: TRBJ1-4; abundance: .; CDR3nt: TGTGCCAGCAGCGCCGGGACAGGACGCGAAAAACTGTTTTTT; CDR3aa: CASSAGTGREKLFF
v_gene: TRBV7-6; d_gene: TRBD1; j_gene: TRBJ2-2; abundance: .; CDR3nt: TGTGCCAGCAGCTTAGAGCAGGGGGCGCTTACCGGGGAGCTGTTTTTT; CDR3aa: CASSLEQGALTGELFF
v_gene: TRBV4-2; d_gene: TRBD2; j_gene: TRBJ2-4; abundance: .; CDR3nt: TGTGCCAGCAGCCAAGATAGGCGGGAGAGGTCCAAAAACATTCAGTACTTC; CDR3aa: CASSQDRRERSKNIQYF
v_gene: TRBV7-2; d_gene: .; j_gene: TRBJ1-1; abundance: .; CDR3nt: TGTGCCAGCAGCGATCAGGGGTGGGGGAACACTGAAGCTTTCTTT; CDR3aa: CASSDQGWGNTEAFF
v_gene: TRBV9; d_gene: .; j_gene: TRBJ2-7; abundance: .; CDR3nt: TGTGCCAGCAGCGTAGGGGGAACGCGGGAGCAGTACTTC; CDR3aa: CASSVGGTREQYF
v_gene: TRBV7-3; d_gene: TRBD1; j_gene: TRBJ1-1; abundance: .; CDR3nt: TGTGCCAGCAGCTTATCGGGACAGCAAGCTTTCTTT; CDR3aa: CASSLSGQQAFF
v_gene: TRBV28; d_gene: TRBD1; j_gene: TRBJ1-1; abundance: once; CDR3nt: TGTGCCAGCAGTCCGACGCTAAAACAGGGGCAAGGGGGGACGAACACTGAAGCTTTCTTT; CDR3aa: CASSPTLKQGQGGTNTEAFF
v_gene: TRBV7-2; d_gene: .; j_gene: TRBJ1-1; abundance: .; CDR3nt: TGTGCCAGCAGCTCCTCCATGAACACTGAAGCTTTCTTT; CDR3aa: CASSSSMNTEAFF
v_gene: TRBV14; d_gene: TRBD1; j_gene: TRBJ2-7; abundance: .; CDR3nt: TGTGCCAGCAGCGACAGGGGGTCCCTGGGGGAGCAGTACTTC; CDR3aa: CASSDRGSLGEQYF
v_gene: TRBV27; d_gene: TRBD1; j_gene: TRBJ1-1; abundance: .; CDR3nt: TGTGCCAGCAGGGAGCGAGACAGGGGGCGGATGGGAGCTTTCTTT; CDR3aa: CASRERDRGRMGAFF
v_gene: TRBV29-1; d_gene: .; j_gene: TRBJ2-2; abundance: .; CDR3nt: TGCAGCGTTGAAGGGACCGCGAGGACCGGGGAGCTGTTTTTT; CDR3aa: CSVEGTARTGELFF
v_gene: TRBV10-3; d_gene: .; j_gene: TRBJ2-1; abundance: .; CDR3nt: TGTGCCACCTCCGTACACGAGCTAGCCGAGCTTAGGAATGAGCAGTTCTTC; CDR3aa: CATSVHELAELRNEQFF
v_gene: TRBV10-1; d_gene: TRBD2; j_gene: TRBJ2-3; abundance: .; CDR3nt: TGCGCCAGCAGTTCAGAGACTAGCGGTAGCACAGATACGCAGTATTTT; CDR3aa: CASSSETSGSTDTQYF
v_gene: TRBV4-3; d_gene: .; j_gene: TRBJ1-2; abundance: .; CDR3nt: TGCGCCAGCAGCCCTGGGAACTATGGCTACACCTTC; CDR3aa: CASSPGNYGYTF
v_gene: TRBV9; d_gene: .; j_gene: TRBJ2-7; abundance: once; CDR3nt: TGTGCCAGCAGCGCCCTCGGGAGTTCCTACGAGCAGTACTTC; CDR3aa: CASSALGSSYEQYF
v_gene: TRBV9; d_gene: TRBD2; j_gene: TRBJ2-1; abundance: .; CDR3nt: TGTGCCAGCAGCGTAGAAACGGGAATAGCGGGAAGCTCCTACAATGAGCAGTTCTTC; CDR3aa: CASSVETGIAGSSYNEQFF
v_gene: TRBV5-4; d_gene: .; j_gene: TRBJ1-4; abundance: .; CDR3nt: TGTGCCAGCAGCTTAAGTGGGACGCTGAATGAAAAACTGTTTTTT; CDR3aa: CASSLSGTLNEKLFF
v_gene: TRBV18; d_gene: .; j_gene: TRBJ1-3; abundance: .; CDR3nt: TGTGCCAGCTCACGGAGACAGAACTCTGGAAACACCATATATTTT; CDR3aa: CASSRRQNSGNTIYF
v_gene: TRBV5-4; d_gene: TRBD1; j_gene: TRBJ1-1; abundance: .; CDR3nt: TGTGCCAGCAGCTCCCTAGAACGGACAGGGAACACTGAAGCTTTCTTT; CDR3aa: CASSSLERTGNTEAFF
v_gene: TRBV4-3; d_gene: .; j_gene: TRBJ1-1; abundance: .; CDR3nt: TGCGCCAGCAGCCTGCACCCTCAGGGTCCTGGGGCCACTGAAGCTTTCTTT; CDR3aa: CASSLHPQGPGATEAFF
v_gene: TRBV4-3; d_gene: .; j_gene: TRBJ1-2; abundance: .; CDR3nt: TGCGCCAGCAGCCCCAGGACTGGGGGGAGTAGTCATGGCTACACCTTC; CDR3aa: CASSPRTGGSSHGYTF
v_gene: TRBV11-3; d_gene: .; j_gene: TRBJ2-5; abundance: .; CDR3nt: TGTGCCAGCAGCTCGACCTCGGTGGAGACCCAGTACTTC; CDR3aa: CASSSTSVETQYF
v_gene: TRBV6-5; d_gene: TRBD1; j_gene: TRBJ1-2; abundance: .; CDR3nt: TGTGCCAGCAGTTACTCGTACAGGGGGCGCATCTATGGCTACACCTTC; CDR3aa: CASSYSYRGRIYGYTF
v_gene: TRBV9; d_gene: .; j_gene: TRBJ1-1; abundance: .; CDR3nt: TGTGCCAGCAGCGTAGTGGGGGGAATGGACACTGAAGCTTTCTTT; CDR3aa: CASSVVGGMDTEAFF
v_gene: TRBV27; d_gene: TRBD1; j_gene: TRBJ1-1; abundance: .; CDR3nt: TGTGCCAGCAGTGGCACAGGGGGGGTCTACACTGAAGCTTTCTTT; CDR3aa: CASSGTGGVYTEAFF
v_gene: TRBV27; d_gene: .; j_gene: TRBJ2-3; abundance: .; CDR3nt: TGTGCCAGCTCGAGGCAGGGATTCACAGATACGCAGTATTTT; CDR3aa: CASSRQGFTDTQYF
v_gene: TRBV30; d_gene: .; j_gene: TRBJ1-1; abundance: .; CDR3nt: TGTGCCTGGAGTGCGGACAGGAACACTGAAGCTTTCTTT; CDR3aa: CAWSADRNTEAFF
v_gene: TRBV28; d_gene: .; j_gene: TRBJ1-2; abundance: .; CDR3nt: TGTGCCAGCAGAACACCGGGACTAAGTCCTGGCTACACCTTC; CDR3aa: CASRTPGLSPGYTF
v_gene: TRBV5-4; d_gene: TRBD1; j_gene: TRBJ2-7; abundance: .; CDR3nt: TGTGCCAGCAGCTTGGCCCCCGGGACAGGGAACTACTACGAGCAGTACTTC; CDR3aa: CASSLAPGTGNYYEQYF
v_gene: TRBV4-2; d_gene: .; j_gene: TRBJ2-1; abundance: .; CDR3nt: TGTGCCAGCAGGGCCCTGCCGGGACGGAAATTTAGCTCCTACAATGAGCAGTTCTTC; CDR3aa: CASRALPGRKFSSYNEQFF
v_gene: TRBV2; d_gene: .; j_gene: TRBJ2-7; abundance: .; CDR3nt: TGTGCCAGCTATCTAGCAAGGTCCTACGAGCAGTACTTC; CDR3aa: CASYLARSYEQYF
v_gene: TRBV6-4; d_gene: .; j_gene: TRBJ2-7; abundance: .; CDR3nt: TGTGCCAGCAAAGAGGGCCCGAGGGACTACGAGCAGTACTTC; CDR3aa: CASKEGPRDYEQYF
v_gene: TRBV6-6; d_gene: TRBD2; j_gene: TRBJ2-1; abundance: .; CDR3nt: TGTGCCAGCAGTTACCAGGCTAGCGGGAGCCATGAGCAGTTCTTC; CDR3aa: CASSYQASGSHEQFF
v_gene: TRBV30; d_gene: TRBD2; j_gene: TRBJ2-7; abundance: .; CDR3nt: TGTGCCTGGAGTGTAAATCGGGAGGTTTACGAGCAGTACTTC; CDR3aa: CAWSVNREVYEQYF
v_gene: TRBV9; d_gene: TRBD1; j_gene: TRBJ1-1; abundance: once; CDR3nt: TGTGCCAGCAGCGGAACAGGGGGATCCACTGAAGCTTTCTTT; CDR3aa: CASSGTGGSTEAFF
v_gene: TRBV14; d_gene: .; j_gene: TRBJ1-2; abundance: .; CDR3nt: TGTGCCAGCAGCCAAGCGATGGGGGCGGGCTACACCTTC; CDR3aa: CASSQAMGAGYTF
v_gene: TRBV7-8; d_gene: TRBD1; j_gene: TRBJ1-1; abundance: .; CDR3nt: TGTGCCAGCAGCCCCACCCGACAGGGGGGCGGCACTGAAGCTTTCTTT; CDR3aa: CASSPTRQGGGTEAFF
v_gene: TRBV7-9; d_gene: TRBD1; j_gene: TRBJ1-2; abundance: .; CDR3nt: TGTGCCAGCAGCCCGACCGGGACAGGGTATAACTATGGCTACACCTTC; CDR3aa: CASSPTGTGYNYGYTF
v_gene: TRBV27; d_gene: .; j_gene: TRBJ2-3; abundance: .; CDR3nt: TGTGCCAGCAGTTTTTTGGACACCACAGATACGCAGTATTTT; CDR3aa: CASSFLDTTDTQYF
v_gene: TRBV7-7; d_gene: .; j_gene: TRBJ2-6; abundance: .; CDR3nt: TGTGCCAGCAGCTTAATTTACAGTCCTCTGACTGGGGCCAACGTCCTGACTTTC; CDR3aa: CASSLIYSPLTGANVLTF
v_gene: TRBV5-8; d_gene: TRBD2; j_gene: TRBJ2-7; abundance: .; CDR3nt: TGTGCCAGCAGCTTGGTTTCTAGCGGGACCCTCTACGAGCAGTACTTC; CDR3aa: CASSLVSSGTLYEQYF
v_gene: TRBV19; d_gene: TRBD2; j_gene: TRBJ2-3; abundance: .; CDR3nt: TGTGCCAGTAGTCGGCGGGAGGGCGAAGATACGCAGTATTTT; CDR3aa: CASSRREGEDTQYF
v_gene: TRBV7-2; d_gene: .; j_gene: TRBJ1-1; abundance: .; CDR3nt: TGTGCCAGCAGCTTAGTTCCGGTGAACACTGAAGCTTTCTTT; CDR3aa: CASSLVPVNTEAFF
v_gene: TRBV6-1; d_gene: .; j_gene: TRBJ1-4; abundance: .; CDR3nt: TGTGCCAGCAGCCTAACAGTCACTAATGAAAAACTGTTTTTT; CDR3aa: CASSLTVTNEKLFF
v_gene: TRBV11-3; d_gene: TRBD2; j_gene: TRBJ2-3; abundance: .; CDR3nt: TGTGCCAGCAGCAGAGGGGGACTAGGTTCAGCAGATACGCAGTATTTT; CDR3aa: CASSRGGLGSADTQYF
v_gene: TRBV9; d_gene: TRBD2; j_gene: TRBJ2-5; abundance: .; CDR3nt: TGTGCCAGCAGCCTTCTAGCGGGCGGAGAGACCCAGTACTTC; CDR3aa: CASSLLAGGETQYF
v_gene: TRBV29-1; d_gene: .; j_gene: TRBJ1-1; abundance: .; CDR3nt: TGCAGCGTTGGGTGGAACACTGAAGCTTTCTTT; CDR3aa: CSVGWNTEAFF
v_gene: TRBV7-9; d_gene: .; j_gene: TRBJ1-2; abundance: .; CDR3nt: TGTGCCAGCAGTCGAGTAAGACCAGGGGCGAACTATGGCTACACCTTC; CDR3aa: CASSRVRPGANYGYTF
v_gene: TRBV5-4; d_gene: TRBD2; j_gene: TRBJ2-3; abundance: once; CDR3nt: TGTGCCAGCAGCTCCCGGGACTATACAGATACGCAGTATTTT; CDR3aa: CASSSRDYTDTQYF